This T cell receptor (beta chain) is from a study of monozygotic twins with inflammatory bowel disease. The study, taken as a whole, reports: Whereas healthy co-twins had higher TCRbeta diversity (inverse Simpson), IBD patients had lower diversity.

A note on this clonotype: No antigen is known for it.

UMIs containing a 6-nucleotide sample barcode were added via template switching. For each CDR3 protein, TCRdb gives one entry from its re-call of the 5' RACE reads, without DNA. The sample table includes 150,000 to 200,000 distinct CDR3 sequences. The CDR3 spans 16 residues. J is TRBJ2-1 and V is TRBV3-2. TRBV3-2 is classified as a pseudogene. Specimen: blood. This clonotype originated in a human donor with ulcerative colitis or Crohn's disease, or a healthy co-twin of an affected twin (not recorded which). CDR3: CASSQYFSGGHNEQFF.